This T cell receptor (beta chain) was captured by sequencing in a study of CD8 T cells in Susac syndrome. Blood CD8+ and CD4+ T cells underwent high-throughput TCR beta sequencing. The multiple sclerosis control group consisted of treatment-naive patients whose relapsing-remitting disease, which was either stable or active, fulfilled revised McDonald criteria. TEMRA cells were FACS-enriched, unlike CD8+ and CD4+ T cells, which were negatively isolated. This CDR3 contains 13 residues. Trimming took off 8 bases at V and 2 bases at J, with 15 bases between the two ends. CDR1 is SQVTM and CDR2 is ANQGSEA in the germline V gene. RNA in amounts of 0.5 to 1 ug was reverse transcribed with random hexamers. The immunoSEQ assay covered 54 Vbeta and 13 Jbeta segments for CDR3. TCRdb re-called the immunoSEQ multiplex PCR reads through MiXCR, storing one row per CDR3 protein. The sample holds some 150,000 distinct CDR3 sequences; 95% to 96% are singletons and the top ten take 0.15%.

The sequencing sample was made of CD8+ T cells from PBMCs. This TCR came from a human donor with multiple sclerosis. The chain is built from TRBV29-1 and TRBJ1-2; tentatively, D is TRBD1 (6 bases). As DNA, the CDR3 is TGCAGCTCTGAGGGGGGGCTGAACTATGGCTACACCTTC. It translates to CSSEGGLNYGYTF. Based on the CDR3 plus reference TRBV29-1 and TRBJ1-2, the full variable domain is SAVISQKPSRDICQRGTSLTIQCQVDSQVTMMFWYRQQPGQSLTLIATANQGSEATYESGFVIDKFPISRPNLTFSTLTVSNMSPEDSSIYLCSSEGGLNYGYTFGSGTRLTVV.